This TCR beta chain appears in the sequencing data of a study of cytomegalovirus exposure and HLA in healthy donors. Clones were read by immunoSEQ multiplex PCR, and TCRdb kept only the in-frame ones, dropping some. The sample has about 130,000 clones, 90% to 95% seen once. CDR1 is LGHNA and CDR2 is YNFKEQ in the germline V gene. Trimming took off 7 bases at V and 0 bases at J, with 8 bases between the two ends. The CDR3 sequence is 13 residues long. Sequencing used PBMCs. This clonotype originated in a young woman in good health and CMV-seronegative. The V gene is TRBV4-2, the J gene TRBJ2-3, with D maybe TRBD2 (5 bases). As DNA, the CDR3 is TGTGCCAGCACAGCGGCTAGCACAGATACGCAGTATTTT. Encoded protein: CASTAASTDTQYF.